This T cell receptor beta chain came from a study of OX40 agonist ivuxolimab in advanced cancers. About the research overall: Intravenous ivuxolimab was administered to patients every 2 weeks at 0.01 to 10 mg/kg. The study enrolled dose-escalation patients with hepatocellular carcinoma, melanoma, renal cell or head and neck cancer. Study outcomes and limitations: At doses 0.1 to 3.0 mg/kg, CD4+ and CD8+ clones expanded. Fewer expanded clones were found on average in CD4+ than in CD8+ T cells.

The protocol was immunoSEQ multiplex PCR, while the TCRdb copy is restricted to in-frame clones and leaves out a portion. The data contain under 85,000 clones, more than 85% of them singletons. The CDR3 totals 13 residues. Deletions cut 6 bases from V and 7 bases from J, with 13 bases between. Germline V lookup: CDR1 ENHRY, CDR2 SYGVKD. For this clone: Its antigen is not identified.

The sequences come from CD4+ or CD8+ T cells sorted from blood, collected in a trial of the OX40 agonist ivuxolimab. V and J are TRBV10-3 and TRBJ1-3; TRBD1 might be the D (5 bases). The TCR originated in an adult with an advanced solid tumor such as melanoma, head and neck, liver or kidney cancer. CDR3 loop: CAISSGWRNTIYF. The DNA for the CDR3 is TGTGCCATCAGCTCAGGGTGGCGGAACACCATATATTTT.